The 30 T cell receptor beta chains in this list originate from one sample, sequenced in a study of blood T cell repertoires in COVID-19. Libraries were prepared by immunoSEQ multiplex PCR; TCRdb keeps only in-frame clonotypes and omits some of them. The sample yields about 21,000 clones, roughly 90% seen once. Sequenced input: peripheral blood. Receptors were obtained from a human donor in a cohort sampled during active COVID-19.

The gene calls are TRBV2 and TRBJ2-3; D uncertain. Germline-derived CDR1 and CDR2 are SNHLY and FYNNEI. Trimming took off 4 bases at V and 5 bases at J, with 10 bases between the two ends. This CDR3 has 13 amino acids. The CDR3 is CASSALVGDTQYF. The CDR3 nucleotides are TGTGCCAGCAGTGCTCTCGTCGGAGATACGCAGTATTTT. The entire variable domain, with the rest obtained from reference TRBV2 and TRBJ2-3, is as follows: EPEVTQTPSHQVTQMGQEVILRCVPISNHLYFYWYRQILGQKVEFLVSFYNNEISEKSEIFDDQFSVERPDGSNFTLKIRSTKLEDSAMYFCASSALVGDTQYFGPGTRLTVL.

V is TRBV28 and J is TRBJ1-4; D gene uncertain. Germline values: CDR1 MDHEN, CDR2 SYDVKM. Trimming took off 2 bases at V and 7 bases at J, with 8 bases between the two ends. The CDR3 covers 13 residues. The CDR3 protein is CASSLPQAEKLFF. CDR3 bases: TGTGCCAGCAGTTTACCGCAGGCTGAAAAACTGTTTTTT.

The table lists this clone with a count of one. The rearrangement uses TRBV3-1 (or the pseudogene TRBV3-2) and TRBJ2-4; TRBD2 matches 16 bases. V trimming: 4 bases; J trimming: 0 bases; junction bases outside the gene matches: 3. The CDR3 extends over 18 amino acids. Germline loops: CDR1 LGHDT, CDR2 YNNKEL (reference sequence). DNA for the CDR3: TGTGCCAGCAGCCCGGGACTAGCGGGAGGGGGAGCCAAAAACATTCAGTACTTC. Its protein product is CASSPGLAGGGAKNIQYF.

J is TRBJ2-2 and V is TRBV9; 11 bases are shared with TRBD1. This CDR3 comprises 17 residues. Germline V gives CDR1 SGDLS, CDR2 YYNGEE. Losses at the gene ends were 2 bases for V and 4 bases for J; bases not matched to a gene: 7. CDR3: CASSVTGTGGTTGELFF. Here the CDR3 DNA reads TGTGCCAGCAGCGTCACGGGGACAGGGGGTACCACCGGGGAGCTGTTTTTT.

The chain recombines TRBV6-1 with TRBJ1-3, with D perhaps TRBD1 (5 bases). V was cut by 6 bases and J by 0 bases, with 15 bases left in between. The CDR3 spans 16 residues. The germline CDR1 and CDR2 sequences are MNHNS and SASEGT. The CDR3 nucleotides read TGTGCCAGCAGGGAATTGACAGCCCTCTCTGGAAACACCATATATTTT. The encoded protein is CASRELTALSGNTIYF.

In this sample, this clone turned up a few times. The genes are TRBV5-1 and TRBJ1-6; D not resolved. The CDR3 spans 15 residues. Trimming shortened V by 3 bases and J by 8 bases, and 15 bases separated the two germline ends. The germline V gene encodes CDR1 SGHRS and CDR2 YFSETQ. The CDR3 loop reads CASSSTAEHDSPLHF. CDR3 DNA: TGCGCCAGCAGCTCCACCGCGGAGCATGATTCACCCCTCCACTTT.

The genes are TRBV9 and TRBJ2-5, with 7 bases that match TRBD1. Per germline, CDR1 SGDLS and CDR2 YYNGEE. With 4 bases clipped from V and 5 bases from J, the junction kept 8 bases outside the gene matches. There are 14 residues in the CDR3. CDR3 loop: CASSRTGRWETQYF. CDR3 nucleotide sequence: TGTGCCAGCAGCCGGACAGGTCGGTGGGAGACCCAGTACTTC.

The V gene is TRBV9, the J gene TRBJ2-5; 10 nucleotides align to TRBD2. Germline lookup yields CDR1 SGDLS and CDR2 YYNGEE. This CDR3 contains 16 residues. Unmatched junction bases numbered 11, after V lost 4 bases and J lost 5 bases. The CDR3 reads CASSPSGRAIQETQYF. The CDR3 nucleotides read TGTGCCAGCAGCCCAAGCGGGAGGGCCATTCAGGAGACCCAGTACTTC.

The genes are TRBV28 and TRBJ1-5; 10 positions agree with TRBD1. Germline CDR1 reads MDHEN; CDR2 reads SYDVKM. The CDR3 loop spans 16 amino acids. The trim removed 2 bases at V and 7 bases at J, leaving 8 bases unmatched. CDR3 nucleotide sequence: TGTGCCAGCAGTTTAGCCCGGGACAGGGGAGGACAGCCCCAGCATTTT. Amino acid sequence: CASSLARDRGGQPQHF.

This sequence joins TRBV5-1 and TRBJ2-7, with 8 bases fitting TRBD2. V shed 4 bases and J 4 bases; nucleotides not matched to a gene: 7. The V gene's germline CDR1 is SGHRS and CDR2 YFSETQ. The CDR3 sequence is 14 residues long. Written as DNA, the CDR3 is TGCGCCAGCAGCCCGGGACTAGATGGTTACGAGCAGTACTTC. Amino acids: CASSPGLDGYEQYF.

A remark on this clone: Germline is not matched at one junction end, which may reflect a read error. Here the CDR3 DNA reads TGTGCCAGTAGTATAGTGGACGGCAGGGCTTCATCCTTC. Amino acids: CASSIVDGRASSF. The chain recombines TRBV19 with TRBJ1-2; a possible D gene is TRBD1 (5 bases). Per germline, CDR1 LNHDA and CDR2 SQIVND (reference sequence). CDR3 length: 13 residues.

The V gene is TRBV28, the J gene TRBJ2-7; D may be TRBD2 (6 bases). Trimming stripped 5 bases from V and 2 bases from J, with 16 bases between. Germline values: CDR1 MDHEN, CDR2 SYDVKM. The CDR3 loop spans 15 amino acids. The CDR3 sequence: CASSPGTLPPYEQYF. CDR3 DNA: TGTGCCAGCAGTCCCGGGACTTTACCCCCCTACGAGCAGTACTTC.

CDR3 amino acids: CASSGGGTESYEQYF. The CDR3 DNA is TGTGCCAGCAGTGGGGGGGGGACCGAGTCCTACGAGCAGTACTTC. This chain uses TRBV2 with TRBJ2-7; TRBD2 aligns across 7 bases. The germline V gene has CDR1 SNHLY and CDR2 FYNNEI. Losses at the gene ends were 4 bases for V and 1 base for J; bases not matched to a gene: 7. The CDR3 is 15 amino acids. Full variable domain (rest looked up from reference TRBV2 and TRBJ2-7): EPEVTQTPSHQVTQMGQEVILRCVPISNHLYFYWYRQILGQKVEFLVSFYNNEISEKSEIFDDQFSVERPDGSNFTLKIRSTKLEDSAMYFCASSGGGTESYEQYFGPGTRLTVT.

This clone was observed a single time. The J gene is TRBJ2-1, the V gene TRBV2; 11 positions agree with TRBD2. CDR1 and CDR2 (germline): SNHLY, FYNNEI. The trim removed 10 bases at V and 5 bases at J, leaving 4 bases unmatched. The CDR3 covers 13 residues. The CDR3 region is CANPLAGDNEQFF. The DNA of the CDR3 is TGTGCCAACCCACTAGCGGGGGACAATGAGCAGTTCTTC.

On this clone: The junction and the germline gene differ at one end; a read error may be behind it. The chain is built from TRBV5-1 and TRBJ2-3; TRBD2 agrees at 10 bases. This CDR3 region has 16 residues. The V gene's germline CDR1 is SGHRS and CDR2 YFSETQ. CDR3 protein: CASGLAGGGSTDTQYF. CDR3 in DNA: TGCGCCAGCGGCTTAGCGGGAGGCGGGTCCACAGATACGCAGTATTTT. The whole variable domain, remainder taken from reference TRBV5-1 and TRBJ2-3, is KAGVTQTPRYLIKTRGQQVTLSCSPISGHRSVSWYQQTPGQGLQFLFEYFSETQRNKGNFPGRFSGRQFSNSRSEMNVSTLELGDSALYLCASGLAGGGSTDTQYFGPGTRLTVL.

The V gene is TRBV2, the J gene TRBJ2-2, with 8 bases matching TRBD2. Trimming at V came to 4 bases and at J to 2 bases, leaving 6 bases not matched to a gene. The CDR3 contains 16 residues. Per the germline V gene, CDR1 is SNHLY and CDR2 is FYNNEI. In DNA form, the CDR3 reads TGTGCCAGCAGTGCCCGGGAGGGAATTAACACCGGGGAGCTGTTTTTT. Protein: CASSAREGINTGELFF.

This clone occurred once. This chain uses TRBV4-1 with TRBJ1-1; tentatively, D is TRBD1 (5 bases). The CDR3 runs to 14 residues. Per the germline V gene, CDR1 is MGHRA and CDR2 is YSYEKL. V lost 5 bases, J lost 3 bases, and 13 bases lay in between. This chain's CDR3 is CASSVRGGDTEAFF. The CDR3 DNA reads TGCGCCAGCAGCGTTCGGGGGGGGGACACTGAAGCTTTCTTT.

The V call is TRBV9, the J call TRBJ2-1; TRBD2 matches at 7 bases. V lost 3 bases to trimming and J lost 9 bases; unmatched junction nucleotides: 12. CDR1 is SGDLS, CDR2 YYNGEE, per germline. CDR3 length: 15 residues. This CDR3 reads CASSALGGRSGEQFF. The CDR3 DNA reads TGTGCCAGCAGCGCCCTCGGGGGGAGAAGCGGTGAGCAGTTCTTC.

V and J are TRBV25-1 and TRBJ2-7; the match to TRBD2 covers 11 bases. CDR3 length: 15 amino acids. Germline CDR1 reads MGHDK; CDR2 reads SYGVNS. J was trimmed by 1 base and V by 10 bases; bases with no gene match: 9. The CDR3 is CANHPTSGRSYEQYF. The CDR3 coding sequence is TGTGCCAACCATCCTACTAGCGGGAGATCCTACGAGCAGTACTTC.

This chain's CDR3 is CSVAVNYGYTF. The CDR3 DNA sequence: TGCAGCGTTGCGGTTAACTATGGCTACACCTTC. The rearrangement uses TRBV29-1 and TRBJ1-2; D not certain. Germline V lookup: CDR1 SQVTM, CDR2 ANQGSEA. The CDR3 has 11 residues. V was trimmed by 4 bases and J by 1 base, leaving 4 bases between them.

The table lists this clone with a count of one. The CDR3: CASSQDLGDSSYEQYF. The CDR3 DNA is TGTGCCAGCAGCCAAGATCTGGGGGACAGCTCCTACGAGCAGTACTTC. The J gene is TRBJ2-7, the V gene TRBV4-2, with 7 bases that match TRBD1. The junction had 5 bases not matched to a gene; V was cut back by 0 bases and J by 0 bases. Germline values: CDR1 LGHNA, CDR2 YNFKEQ. CDR3 length: 16 amino acids.

This rearrangement joins TRBV19 to TRBJ2-7, with 7 bases identical to TRBD1. V shed 6 bases, J shed 3 bases, and the junction held 2 bases outside the gene matches. This CDR3 is 12 amino acids long. Germline V CDR1 and CDR2: LNHDA, SQIVND (reference sequence). For the CDR3, the DNA is TGTGCCAGTAGCGCAGGGGGCTACGAGCAGTACTTC. This gives the protein CASSAGGYEQYF.

This chain connects TRBV28 to TRBJ2-3, with D tentatively TRBD1 (6 bases). This CDR3 region has 16 residues. The V end lost 4 bases, the J end lost 2 bases, and 16 bases lay between the germline ends. From germline, CDR1 is MDHEN and CDR2 SYDVKM. The CDR3 sequence: CASSSRGIESTDTQYF. CDR3 in DNA: TGTGCCAGCAGTTCGAGGGGGATTGAGTCCACAGATACGCAGTATTTT.

V usage is TRBV15 and J usage is TRBJ1-4, with D tentatively TRBD1 (5 bases). Trimming removed 5 bases at V and 8 bases at J, with 15 bases between. Per germline, CDR1 LNHNV and CDR2 YYDKDF (reference sequence). This CDR3 is 14 amino acids long. The CDR3 DNA reads as TGTGCCACCAGCCGCTCCGGGACTTACGAAAAACTGTTTTTT. Residues: CATSRSGTYEKLFF.

In DNA, the CDR3 is TGTGCCAGCAGCCTAGGGACAGGGGGCTCGGAGACCCAGTACTTC. Translation gives CASSLGTGGSETQYF. V is TRBV5-8 and J is TRBJ2-5, with TRBD1 matching over 12 bases. Germline V lookup: CDR1 SGHTS, CDR2 YDEGEE. The CDR3 has 15 amino acids. Trimming cost V 4 bases and J 5 bases; bases outside gene matches: 6.

J is TRBJ1-2 and V is TRBV6-5; D perhaps matches TRBD1 (5 bases). V was clipped by 2 bases and J by 8 bases, with 15 bases between them. The germline CDR1 and CDR2 sequences are MNHEY and SVGAGI. The length of the CDR3 is 14 residues. CDR3 in amino acids: CASSYGRGELGYTF. Here the CDR3 DNA reads TGTGCCAGCAGTTACGGTCGGGGGGAGTTGGGCTACACCTTC.

The chain combines TRBV4-1 with TRBJ2-3; D might be TRBD2 (5 bases). Trimming shortened V by 5 bases and J by 6 bases, and 15 bases separated the two germline ends. There are 14 residues in the CDR3. The germline V gene encodes CDR1 MGHRA and CDR2 YSYEKL. The CDR3, as DNA: TGCGCCAGCAGCATAAGCGCGAGGGAGGATACGCAGTATTTT. This codes for CASSISAREDTQYF.

The chain couples TRBV29-1 to TRBJ1-1; tentative D call: TRBD1 (6 bases). V shed 4 bases and J shed 2 bases, with 17 bases lying between them. CDR1 and CDR2 from the germline V gene are SQVTM and ANQGSEA. The CDR3 contains 15 residues. CDR3 nucleotide sequence: TGCAGCGTTGTGAAAAGAGGGGGGGCTAACACTGAAGCTTTCTTT. As protein: CSVVKRGGANTEAFF.

The rearrangement joins TRBV30 to TRBJ2-3, with 11 bases aligning to TRBD1. Germline CDR1 GTSNPN, CDR2 SVGIG (reference sequence). V shed 2 bases and J 6 bases; nucleotides not matched to a gene: 7. The CDR3 covers 15 residues. CDR3 in amino acids: CAWSLTGTGGDTQYF. CDR3 nucleotides: TGTGCCTGGAGTTTAACCGGGACAGGGGGTGATACGCAGTATTTT. Full variable domain (rest looked up from reference TRBV30 and TRBJ2-3): SQTIHQWPATLVQPVGSPLSLECTVEGTSNPNLYWYRQAAGRGLQLLFYSVGIGQISSEVPQNLSASRPQDRQFILSSKKLLLSDSGFYLCAWSLTGTGGDTQYFGPGTRLTVL.

The chain combines TRBV6-1 with TRBJ1-5; D not certain. Trimming removed 3 bases at V and 6 bases at J, with 12 bases between. Per the germline V gene, CDR1 is MNHNS and CDR2 is SASEGT. The CDR3 is made up of 14 amino acids. CDR3 region: CASSDRRPGQPQHF. The DNA for the CDR3 is TGTGCCAGCAGTGATCGGAGGCCCGGTCAGCCCCAGCATTTT.